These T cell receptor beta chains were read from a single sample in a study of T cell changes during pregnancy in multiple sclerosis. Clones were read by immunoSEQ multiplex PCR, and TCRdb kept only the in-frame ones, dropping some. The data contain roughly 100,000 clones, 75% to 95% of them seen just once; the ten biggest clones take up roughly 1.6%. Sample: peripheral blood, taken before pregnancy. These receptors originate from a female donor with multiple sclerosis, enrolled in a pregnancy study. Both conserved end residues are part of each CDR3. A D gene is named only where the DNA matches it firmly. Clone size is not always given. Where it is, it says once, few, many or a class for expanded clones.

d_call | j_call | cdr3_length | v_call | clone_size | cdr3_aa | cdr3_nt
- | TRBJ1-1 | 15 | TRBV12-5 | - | CASGLVGAVHTEAFF | TGTGCTAGTGGTTTGGTAGGGGCAGTACACACTGAAGCTTTCTTT
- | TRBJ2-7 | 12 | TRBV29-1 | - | CSVAENSYEQYF | TGCAGCGTTGCCGAGAACTCCTACGAGCAGTACTTC
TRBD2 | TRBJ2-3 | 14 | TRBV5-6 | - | CASSRRGITDTQYF | TGTGCCAGCAGCAGGCGGGGGATAACAGATACGCAGTATTTT
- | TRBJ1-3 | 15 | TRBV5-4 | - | CASSLAPGSGNTIYF | TGTGCCAGCAGCTTGGCACCAGGATCAGGGAACACCATATATTTT
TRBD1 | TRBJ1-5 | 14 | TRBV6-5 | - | CASSQDRDDQPQHF | TGTGCCAGCAGCCAGGACAGGGACGATCAGCCCCAGCATTTT
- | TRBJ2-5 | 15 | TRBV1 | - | CTSSQDDSRGETQYF | TGCACCAGCAGCCAAGATGACTCACGGGGTGAGACCCAGTACTTC
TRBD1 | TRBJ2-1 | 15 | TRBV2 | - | CASSKPGQATNEQFF | TGTGCCAGCAGTAAACCGGGACAGGCGACCAATGAGCAGTTCTTC
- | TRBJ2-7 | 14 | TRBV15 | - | CATSIGTEFYEQYF | TGTGCCACCAGCATTGGCACAGAATTCTACGAGCAGTACTTC
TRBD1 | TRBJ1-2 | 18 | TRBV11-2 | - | CASSSIRGTGRPNYGYTF | TGTGCCAGCAGCTCGATACGGGGGACAGGGCGTCCTAACTATGGCTACACCTTC
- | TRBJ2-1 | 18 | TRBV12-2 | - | CASRLVPSGRNSYNEQFF | TGTGCAAGTCGCTTAGTTCCTAGCGGGAGAAACTCCTACAATGAGCAGTTCTTC
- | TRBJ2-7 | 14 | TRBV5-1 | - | CASSPSGDSYEQYF | TGCGCCAGCAGCCCCTCAGGGGATTCCTACGAGCAGTACTTC
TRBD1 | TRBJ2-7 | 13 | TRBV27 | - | CASSLDRGHEQYF | TGTGCCAGCAGCCTTGACAGGGGGCACGAGCAGTACTTC
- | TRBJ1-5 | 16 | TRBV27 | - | CASSLLGGAGNQPQHF | TGTGCCAGCAGTTTATTGGGGGGGGCGGGCAATCAGCCCCAGCATTTT
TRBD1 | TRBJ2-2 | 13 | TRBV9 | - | CASSGTGGGELFF | TGTGCCAGCAGCGGAACAGGGGGCGGGGAGCTGTTTTTT
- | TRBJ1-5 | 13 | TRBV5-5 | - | CASSLAGNQPQHF | TGTGCCAGCAGCTTGGCGGGGAATCAGCCCCAGCATTTT
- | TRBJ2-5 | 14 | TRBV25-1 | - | CASSAGGPQETQYF | TGTGCCAGCAGTGCAGGGGGGCCGCAAGAGACCCAGTACTTC
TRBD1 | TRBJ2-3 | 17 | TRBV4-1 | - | CASSPIQGGISTDTQYF | TGCGCCAGCAGCCCTATCCAAGGGGGCATAAGCACAGATACGCAGTATTTT
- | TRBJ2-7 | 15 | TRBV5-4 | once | CASSWPGAGSYEQYF | TGTGCCAGCAGCTGGCCCGGGGCCGGGAGCTACGAGCAGTACTTC
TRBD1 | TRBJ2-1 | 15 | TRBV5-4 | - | CASSIDRASYNEQFF | TGTGCCAGCAGCATCGACAGGGCCTCCTACAATGAGCAGTTCTTC
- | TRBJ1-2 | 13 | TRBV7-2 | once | CASSLVEENGYTF | TGTGCCAGCAGCTTAGTGGAGGAGAATGGCTACACCTTC
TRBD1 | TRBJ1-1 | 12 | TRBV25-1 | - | CASSEYGQDPFF | TGTGCCAGCAGTGAATACGGACAGGATCCTTTCTTT
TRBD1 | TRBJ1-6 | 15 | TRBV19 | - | CASSPQGTYNSPLHF | TGTGCCAGTAGTCCACAGGGGACTTATAATTCACCCCTCCACTTT
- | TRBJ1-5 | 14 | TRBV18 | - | CASSRVNSNQPQHF | TGTGCCAGCTCACGCGTAAATAGCAATCAGCCCCAGCATTTT
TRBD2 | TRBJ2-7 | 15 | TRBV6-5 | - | CASSSSGDPSYEQYF | TGTGCCAGCAGCTCAAGCGGGGATCCTTCCTACGAGCAGTACTTC
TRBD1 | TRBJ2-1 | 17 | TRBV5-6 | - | CASSWDRGYPLYNEQFF | TGTGCCAGCAGCTGGGACAGGGGATACCCCTTATACAATGAGCAGTTCTTC
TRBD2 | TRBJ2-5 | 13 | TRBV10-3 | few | CAIRGLAGETQYF | TGTGCCATCAGGGGACTAGCAGGGGAGACCCAGTACTTC
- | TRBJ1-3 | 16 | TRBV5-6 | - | CASSLVLASSGNTIYF | TGTGCCAGCAGCTTGGTATTAGCCTCCTCTGGAAACACCATATATTTT
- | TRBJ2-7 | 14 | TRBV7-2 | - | CASSFWQVQGEQYF | TGTGCCAGCAGCTTTTGGCAGGTGCAAGGAGAGCAGTACTTC
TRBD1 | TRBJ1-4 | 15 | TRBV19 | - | CASSPRTGRDEKLFF | TGTGCCAGTAGTCCCCGGACAGGGCGGGATGAAAAACTGTTTTTT
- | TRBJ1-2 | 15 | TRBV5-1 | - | CASSPRDSGSYGYTF | TGCGCCAGCAGCCCACGGGATTCTGGTTCCTATGGCTACACCTTC
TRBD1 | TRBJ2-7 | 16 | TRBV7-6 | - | CASSLASGQGVHEQYF | TGTGCCAGCAGCTTAGCTTCGGGACAGGGTGTCCACGAGCAGTACTTC
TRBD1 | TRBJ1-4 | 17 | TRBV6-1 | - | CASSESGTGEVYEKLFF | TGTGCCAGCAGTGAAAGCGGGACAGGAGAGGTGTACGAAAAACTGTTTTTT
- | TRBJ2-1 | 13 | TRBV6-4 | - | CASSEDSYNEQFF | TGTGCCAGCAGTGAGGACTCTTACAATGAGCAGTTCTTC
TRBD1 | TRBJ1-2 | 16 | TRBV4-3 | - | CASSQDYRGRNYGYTF | TGCGCCAGCAGCCAAGATTATAGGGGGCGCAACTATGGCTACACCTTC
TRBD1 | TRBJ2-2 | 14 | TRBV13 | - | CASSSNRGTGELFF | TGTGCCAGCAGCTCAAACAGGGGCACCGGGGAGCTGTTTTTT
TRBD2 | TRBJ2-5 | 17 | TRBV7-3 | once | CASSSDGLAGGVKTQYF | TGTGCCAGCAGCTCAGATGGACTAGCGGGGGGCGTGAAGACCCAGTACTTC
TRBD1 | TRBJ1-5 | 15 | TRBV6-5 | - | CASSRGTAGNQPQHF | TGTGCCAGCAGTCGCGGGACAGCTGGCAATCAGCCCCAGCATTTT
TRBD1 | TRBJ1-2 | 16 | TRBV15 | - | CATSRDDRGRDYGYTF | TGTGCCACCAGCAGAGACGACAGGGGGCGTGACTATGGCTACACCTTC
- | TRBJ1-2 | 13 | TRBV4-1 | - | CASSQGRGSGYTF | TGCGCCAGCAGCCAAGGCAGGGGCAGCGGCTACACCTTC
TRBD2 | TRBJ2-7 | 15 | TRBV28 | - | CASSYSLAGGYEQYF | TGTGCCAGCAGTTATAGTCTAGCGGGGGGATACGAGCAGTACTTC
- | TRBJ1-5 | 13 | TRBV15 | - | CATSRDGDQPQHF | TGTGCCACCAGCAGAGATGGAGATCAGCCCCAGCATTTT
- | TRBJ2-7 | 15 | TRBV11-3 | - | CASSLISLETYEQYF | TGTGCCAGCAGCTTAATTTCCCTTGAGACCTACGAGCAGTACTTC
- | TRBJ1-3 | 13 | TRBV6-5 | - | CASTPGLGNTIYF | TGTGCCAGCACCCCAGGACTGGGAAACACCATATATTTT
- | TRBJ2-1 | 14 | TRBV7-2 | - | CASSPSGSYNEQFF | TGTGCCAGCAGCCCGAGCGGGTCCTACAATGAGCAGTTCTTC
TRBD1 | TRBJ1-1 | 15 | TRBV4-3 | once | CASSQEGTGTTEAFF | TGCGCCAGCAGCCAAGAAGGGACAGGGACCACTGAAGCTTTCTTT
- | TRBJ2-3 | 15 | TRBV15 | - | CATSLGRPSTDTQYF | TGTGCCACCAGCCTAGGAAGGCCTAGCACAGATACGCAGTATTTT